These 2 T cell receptor beta chains came from one sample sequenced in a study of blood T cell repertoires in COVID-19. Libraries were prepared by immunoSEQ multiplex PCR; TCRdb keeps only in-frame clonotypes and omits some of them. The sample lists roughly 250,000 clones, approximately 90% occurring once. Material: PBMCs or T cells enriched from blood (not recorded which). The receptors shown here come from a woman under 30 who had recovered from COVID-19.

This sequence joins TRBV5-4 and TRBJ1-1; 7 nucleotides match TRBD1. Germline V gives CDR1 SGHNT, CDR2 YYREEE (reference sequence). The junction had 11 bases not matched to a gene; V was cut back by 6 bases and J by 9 bases. The length of the CDR3 is 13 residues. The CDR3 sequence is CASNFIGQAQAFF. The CDR3 coding sequence is TGTGCCAGCAACTTTATTGGACAGGCCCAAGCTTTCTTT. Variable domain in full (rest from reference TRBV5-4 and TRBJ1-1): ETGVTQSPTHLIKTRGQQVTLRCSSQSGHNTVSWYQQALGQGPQFIFQYYREEENGRGNFPPRFSGLQFPNYSSELNVNALELDDSALYLCASNFIGQAQAFFGQGTRLTVV.

This chain connects TRBV27 to TRBJ1-5; D ambiguous. Deletions cut 6 bases from V and 0 bases from J, with 15 bases between. Germline V CDR1 and CDR2: MNHEY, SMNVEV (reference sequence). CDR3 length equals 16 residues. The CDR3 DNA is TGTGCCAGCAGGCCATCAGGCGGGTTTAGCAATCAGCCCCAGCATTTT. It codes for CASRPSGGFSNQPQHF.